What follows are 12 T cell receptor beta chains derived from one specimen sequenced in a study of T cell repertoires in aging, cancer and after chemotherapy. Rearranged V-D-J TRB sequences were amplified with a mixed TRB-A/B primer pool. Via MiXCR, TCRdb re-called the multiplex PCR reads, giving one row per CDR3 protein. The data show about 9,800 distinct CDR3 sequences, around 38% seen once. The template was genomic DNA from peripheral blood, not RNA. Sequencing input: blood. Receptors originate from a human donor in good health.

The rearrangement links TRBV11-1 to TRBJ2-3; tentative D call: TRBD2 (5 bases). V was cut by 3 bases and J by 2 bases, with 9 bases left in between. The length of the CDR3 is 14 residues. CDR1 and CDR2 from the germline V gene are SGHAT and FQDESV (reference sequence). Here the CDR3 DNA reads TGTGCCAGCAGCTTCGCGGGCGACACAGATACGCAGTATTTT. This translates into CASSFAGDTDTQYF.

This chain joins TRBV20-1 and TRBJ1-6, with D perhaps matching TRBD1 (5 bases). Germline CDR1 is DFQATT and CDR2 is SNEGSKA (reference sequence). Trimming removed 8 bases from V and 7 bases from J, with 24 bases in between. This CDR3 is 16 amino acids long. The CDR3 bases are TGCAGTCCGAAAAACGCGTCAGGCCAGGGAAATTCACCCCTCCACTTT. Amino acid sequence: CSPKNASGQGNSPLHF.

The chain combines TRBV6-6 with TRBJ1-5; D not resolved. Germline V CDR1 and CDR2: MNHNY, SVGAGI (reference sequence). The V end lost 6 bases, the J end lost 7 bases, and 13 bases lay between the germline ends. This CDR3 is built from 13 residues. CDR3 in amino acids: CASSPGESQPQHF. The CDR3 DNA follows: TGTGCCAGCAGCCCGGGCGAAAGCCAGCCCCAGCATTTT.

By share of the sample, this clonotype is medium-sized. The chain employs TRBV29-1 and TRBJ2-3; D gene ambiguous. The CDR3 has 14 residues. The germline CDR1 and CDR2 sequences are SQVTM and ANQGSEA. Between the trimmed V and J ends, which lost 7 bases and 0 bases, there was a span of 14 bases. The chain's CDR3 is CSAIGESSTDTQYF. The DNA for the CDR3 is TGCAGCGCAATCGGAGAATCTAGCACAGATACGCAGTATTTT.

The rearrangement joins TRBV27 to TRBJ2-4; 7 nucleotides agree with TRBD2. Germline values: CDR1 MNHEY, CDR2 SMNVEV (reference sequence). The J segment lost 7 bases and the V segment lost 0 bases, leaving 0 bases of the junction unmatched. This CDR3 has 13 amino acids. The CDR3: CASSLSGGNIQYF. The CDR3 nucleotides are TGTGCCAGCAGTTTATCGGGGGGGAACATTCAGTACTTC.

This clonotype has only a few counts. This chain connects TRBV29-1 to TRBJ1-2; D gene ambiguous. Trimming shortened V by 1 base and J by 8 bases, and 14 bases separated the two germline ends. CDR3 length: 13 residues. Germline V gives CDR1 SQVTM, CDR2 ANQGSEA. CDR3 DNA: TGCAGCGTTGAAGGGGGTCAATCATCGGGCTACACCTTC. Amino acids: CSVEGGQSSGYTF.

Relative to its sample, this clonotype is medium-sized. V usage is TRBV19 and J usage is TRBJ2-1, with D tentatively TRBD1 (6 bases). Germline V gene data show CDR1 as LNHDA and CDR2 as SQIVND (reference sequence). The CDR3 length is 15 residues. V shed 3 bases and J shed 3 bases, with 12 bases lying between them. This chain's CDR3 is CASSIQGNGYNEQFF. In DNA form, the CDR3 reads TGTGCCAGTAGTATCCAGGGGAACGGCTACAATGAGCAGTTCTTC.

This clonotype came up a few times. The J gene is TRBJ2-1, the V gene TRBV27, with 7 bases that match TRBD1. Germline V gene lookup returns CDR1 MNHEY and CDR2 SMNVEV (reference sequence). V lost 1 base, J lost 15 bases, and 12 bases stayed unmatched. The CDR3 consists of 14 residues. The CDR3 DNA sequence: TGTGCCAGCAGTTTATTTTCGGTTGGGACAGCCGTGTTCTTC. Encoded protein: CASSLFSVGTAVFF.

The chain uses TRBV19 and TRBJ1-2; D uncertain. V shed 7 bases and J shed 8 bases, with 11 bases lying between them. Germline V gene data show CDR1 as LNHDA and CDR2 as SQIVND (reference sequence). The CDR3 spans 11 residues. DNA for the CDR3: TGTGCCAGTACCGCCGGTTGGGGCTACACCTTC. The encoded protein is CASTAGWGYTF. Full variable domain (missing parts from reference TRBV19 and TRBJ1-2): DGGITQSPKYLFRKEGQNVTLSCEQNLNHDAMYWYRQDPGQGLRLIYYSQIVNDFQKGDIAEGYSVSREKKESFPLTVTSAQKNPTAFYLCASTAGWGYTFGSGTRLTVV.

This clonotype is termed medium-sized. This chain uses TRBV19 with TRBJ1-2; no definite D call. CDR1 is LNHDA and CDR2 is SQIVND in the germline V gene (reference sequence). This CDR3 has 12 amino acids. The V end was cut by 3 bases, the J end by 10 bases, with 12 bases between. In DNA, the CDR3 is TGTGCCAGTAGTATTCCCGTCCGGACCTACACCTTC. Its translation is CASSIPVRTYTF.

The genes are TRBV27 and TRBJ2-3, with 8 bases lining up with TRBD2. CDR1 and CDR2 from the germline V gene are MNHEY and SMNVEV (reference sequence). Losses at the gene ends were 6 bases for V and 0 bases for J; bases not matched to a gene: 8. The CDR3 length is 16 residues. The CDR3 loop is CASSPTTSGSTDTQYF. CDR3 bases: TGTGCCAGCAGCCCAACTACTAGCGGTAGCACAGATACGCAGTATTTT.

This clonotype is medium-sized (0.01 to 0.1%). J is TRBJ2-1 and V is TRBV15; the D gene is possibly TRBD1 (6 bases). V dropped 2 bases and J dropped 7 bases, with 18 bases sitting between them. Germline V gene lookup returns CDR1 LNHNV and CDR2 YYDKDF (reference sequence). This CDR3 is built from 16 residues. The CDR3 sequence: CATSRPPGRGGNEQFF. The CDR3, as DNA: TGTGCCACCAGCAGACCACCAGGCCGAGGGGGAAATGAGCAGTTCTTC. The whole variable domain, filled in from reference TRBV15 and TRBJ2-1, reads DAMVIQNPRYQVTQFGKPVTLSCSQTLNHNVMYWYQQKSSQAPKLLFHYYDKDFNNEADTPDNFQSRRPNTSFCFLDIRSPGLGDTAMYLCATSRPPGRGGNEQFFGPGTRLTVL.